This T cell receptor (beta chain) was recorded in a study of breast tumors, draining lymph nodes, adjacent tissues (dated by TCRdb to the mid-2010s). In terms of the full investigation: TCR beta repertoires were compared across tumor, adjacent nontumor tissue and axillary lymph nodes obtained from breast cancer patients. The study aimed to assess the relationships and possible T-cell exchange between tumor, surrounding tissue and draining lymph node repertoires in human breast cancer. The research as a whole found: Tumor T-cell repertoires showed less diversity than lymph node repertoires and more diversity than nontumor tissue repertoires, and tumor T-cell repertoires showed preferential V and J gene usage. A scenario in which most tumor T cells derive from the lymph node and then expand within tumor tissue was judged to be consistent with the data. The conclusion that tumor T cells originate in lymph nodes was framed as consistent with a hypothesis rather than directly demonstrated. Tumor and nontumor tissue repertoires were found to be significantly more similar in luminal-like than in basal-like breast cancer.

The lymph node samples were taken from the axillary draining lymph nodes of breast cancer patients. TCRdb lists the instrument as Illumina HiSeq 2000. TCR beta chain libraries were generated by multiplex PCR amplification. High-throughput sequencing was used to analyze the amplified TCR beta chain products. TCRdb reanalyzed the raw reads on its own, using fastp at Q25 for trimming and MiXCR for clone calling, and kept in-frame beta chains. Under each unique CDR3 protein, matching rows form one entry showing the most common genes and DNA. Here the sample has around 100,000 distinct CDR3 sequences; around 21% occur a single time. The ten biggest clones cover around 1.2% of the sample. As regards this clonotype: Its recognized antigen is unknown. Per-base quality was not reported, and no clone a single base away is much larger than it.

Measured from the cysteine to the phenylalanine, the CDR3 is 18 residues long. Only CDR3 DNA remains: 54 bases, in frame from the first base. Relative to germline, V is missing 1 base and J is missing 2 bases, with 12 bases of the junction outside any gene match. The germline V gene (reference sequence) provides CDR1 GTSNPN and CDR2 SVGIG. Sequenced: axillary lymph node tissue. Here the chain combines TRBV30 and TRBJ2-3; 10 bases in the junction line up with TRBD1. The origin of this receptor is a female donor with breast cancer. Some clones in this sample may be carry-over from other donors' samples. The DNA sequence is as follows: TGTGCCTGGAGTGGGGGGACAGGGGCGATGAGACCCACAGATACGCAGTATTTT. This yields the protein CAWSGGTGAMRPTDTQYF.